The rows below give T cell receptor beta chains drawn from one sample of a study of T cells after yellow fever vaccination. TCRdb passed the 5' RACE reads through MiXCR, listing each CDR3 protein once. In the table there are about 370,000 distinct CDR3 sequences, 11% of which are singletons. Sample: PBMCs, taken on the day of the first yellow fever vaccination. The receptors shown here come from a man between 18 and 29 years old who received the YFV17D yellow fever vaccine. CDR3s include the opening cysteine and the closing phenylalanine or tryptophan. D genes are given only for firm matches.

V	J	D	CDR3
TRBV20-1	TRBJ2-1	.	CSARAGSPTYNEQFF
TRBV5-1	TRBJ1-4	TRBD1	CASSPRGRDEKLFF
TRBV7-3	TRBJ2-1	TRBD2	CASSPGLAGDEQFF
TRBV6-2/TRBV6-3	TRBJ2-1	TRBD1	CASSFKAGGNEQFF
TRBV2	TRBJ2-1	.	CASRAYEQFF
TRBV7-9	TRBJ1-1	.	CASSLRTVNTEAFF
TRBV5-4	TRBJ1-6	.	CASSLDRTLNSPLHF
TRBV5-4	TRBJ2-2	TRBD2	CASSSGGAYTGELFF
TRBV7-9	TRBJ1-1	TRBD1	CASRIGQANTEAFF
TRBV7-9	TRBJ2-3	TRBD1	CASSPPGTGADTQYF
TRBV2	TRBJ2-1	.	CASSEARELLAWFF
TRBV6-1	TRBJ2-7	.	CASSENSNYEQYF
TRBV19	TRBJ1-2	.	CASRRQGVDYTF
TRBV20-1	TRBJ1-3	.	CSARVHSGNTIYF
TRBV29-1	TRBJ2-5	.	CSAVGGETQYF
TRBV20-1	TRBJ2-2	.	CSVTSMVTGELFF
TRBV19	TRBJ1-1	.	CASRSGLAEAFF
TRBV6-2/TRBV6-3	TRBJ2-1	.	CASISGGLYSYNEQFF
TRBV3-1	TRBJ2-7	TRBD2	CASSQTSGFYEQYF
TRBV4-1	TRBJ1-3	TRBD1	CASSQRTGEFSGNTIYF
TRBV7-9	TRBJ1-6	.	CASSTRDGNNSPLHF
TRBV12-3/TRBV12-4	TRBJ1-2	.	CASSLTETANYGYTF
TRBV4-3	TRBJ2-3	.	CASSSRGWVSDTQYF
TRBV3-1	TRBJ1-2	.	CASSQQGSGYTF
TRBV24-1	TRBJ2-1	.	CATSDFANEQFF
TRBV20-1	TRBJ2-4	.	CSARDGLGGDIQYF
TRBV6-1	TRBJ2-2	.	CASCRDTTTGELFF
TRBV9	TRBJ2-1	TRBD2	CASSPRLAGRNEQFF
TRBV3-1	TRBJ2-1	.	CASSLLNEQFF
TRBV5-1	TRBJ2-3	TRBD1	CASKRQGHTDTQYF
TRBV6-5	TRBJ1-2	TRBD1	CASSYSGTGGGGYTF
TRBV29-1	TRBJ1-1	.	CSVVGGLTEAFF
TRBV4-2	TRBJ1-4	TRBD1	CASSRDRLLNEKLFF
TRBV6-1	TRBJ1-5	.	CASSPAGLSNQPQHF
TRBV3-1	TRBJ2-6	.	CASSQGPVPSSGANVLTF
TRBV7-9	TRBJ2-7	.	CASSLALSGHEQYF
TRBV6-2/TRBV6-3	TRBJ2-3	.	CASSSHSPRTDTQYF
TRBV4-3	TRBJ2-3	TRBD2	CASSQYRLAGGPLSTDTQYF
TRBV11-2	TRBJ1-2	.	CASILGGYGYTF
TRBV5-1	TRBJ2-1	.	CASTGTGGPGNEQFF
TRBV4-1	TRBJ2-4	TRBD2	CASSHPGRGGNIQYF
TRBV7-8	TRBJ1-3	.	CASSLSPAGGSGNTIYF
TRBV7-2	TRBJ1-2	.	CASSLGAVPNYGYTF
TRBV7-3	TRBJ2-2	TRBD1	CASSTYRGRITGELFF
TRBV6-2/TRBV6-3	TRBJ2-5	.	CASSYSFQAQVETQYF
TRBV19	TRBJ1-5	.	CASSTRQVNQPQHF
TRBV4-3	TRBJ1-2	.	CASSQGTFSNYGYTF